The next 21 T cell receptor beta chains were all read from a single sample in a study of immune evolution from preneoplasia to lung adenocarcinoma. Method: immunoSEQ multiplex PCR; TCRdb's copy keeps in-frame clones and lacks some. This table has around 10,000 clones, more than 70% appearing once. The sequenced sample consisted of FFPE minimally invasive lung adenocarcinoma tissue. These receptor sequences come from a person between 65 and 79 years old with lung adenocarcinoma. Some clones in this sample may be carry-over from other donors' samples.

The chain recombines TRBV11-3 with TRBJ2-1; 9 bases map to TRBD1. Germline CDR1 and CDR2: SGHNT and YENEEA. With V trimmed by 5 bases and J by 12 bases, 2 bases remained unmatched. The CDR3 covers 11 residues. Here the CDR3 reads CASSRTGVQFF. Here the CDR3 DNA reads TGTGCCAGCAGCCGGACAGGGGTGCAGTTCTTC.

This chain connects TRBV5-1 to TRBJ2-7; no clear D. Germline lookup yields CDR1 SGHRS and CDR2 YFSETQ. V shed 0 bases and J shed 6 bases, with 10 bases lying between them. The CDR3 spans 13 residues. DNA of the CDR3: TGCGCCAGCAGCTTGGATACTGGTCCCGAGCAGTACTTC. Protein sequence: CASSLDTGPEQYF.

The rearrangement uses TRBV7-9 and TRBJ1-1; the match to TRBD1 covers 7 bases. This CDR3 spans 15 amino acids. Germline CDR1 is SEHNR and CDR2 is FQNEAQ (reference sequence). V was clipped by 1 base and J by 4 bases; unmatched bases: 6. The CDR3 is CASSLGSGGVTEAFF. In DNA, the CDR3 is TGTGCCAGCAGCTTAGGGTCAGGGGGGGTCACTGAAGCTTTCTTT. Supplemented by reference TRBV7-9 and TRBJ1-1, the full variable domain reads DTGVSQNPRHKITKRGQNVTFRCDPISEHNRLYWYRQTLGQGPEFLTYFQNEAQLEKSRLLSDRFSAERPKGSFSTLEIQRTEQGDSAMYLCASSLGSGGVTEAFFGQGTRLTVV.

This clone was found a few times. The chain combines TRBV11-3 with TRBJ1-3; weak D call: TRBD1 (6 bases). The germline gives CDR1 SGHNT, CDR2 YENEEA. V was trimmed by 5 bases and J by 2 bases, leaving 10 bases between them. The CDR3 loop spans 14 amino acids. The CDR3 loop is CASSTRGAGNTIYF. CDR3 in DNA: TGTGCCAGCAGCACCAGGGGAGCTGGAAACACCATATATTTT.

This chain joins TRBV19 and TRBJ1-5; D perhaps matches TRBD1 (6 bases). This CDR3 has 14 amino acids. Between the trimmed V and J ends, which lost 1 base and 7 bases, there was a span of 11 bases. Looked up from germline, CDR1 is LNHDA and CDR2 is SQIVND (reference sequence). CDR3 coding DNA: TGTGCCAGTAGTATAGGGGGGCGAAAGCAGCCCCAGCATTTT. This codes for CASSIGGRKQPQHF.

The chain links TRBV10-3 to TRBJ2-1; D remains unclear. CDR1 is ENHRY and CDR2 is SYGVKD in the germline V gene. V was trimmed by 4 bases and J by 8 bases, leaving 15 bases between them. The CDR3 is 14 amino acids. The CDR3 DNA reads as TGTGCCATCAGTGTAGAAGTCCCGCGCGATGAGCAGTTCTTC. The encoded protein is CAISVEVPRDEQFF.

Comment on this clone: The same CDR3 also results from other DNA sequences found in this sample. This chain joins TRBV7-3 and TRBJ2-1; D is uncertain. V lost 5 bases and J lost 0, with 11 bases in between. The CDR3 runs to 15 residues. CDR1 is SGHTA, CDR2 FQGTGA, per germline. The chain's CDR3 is CASSPAPSSYNEQFF. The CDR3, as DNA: TGTGCCAGCAGCCCGGCCCCGAGCTCCTACAATGAGCAGTTCTTC.

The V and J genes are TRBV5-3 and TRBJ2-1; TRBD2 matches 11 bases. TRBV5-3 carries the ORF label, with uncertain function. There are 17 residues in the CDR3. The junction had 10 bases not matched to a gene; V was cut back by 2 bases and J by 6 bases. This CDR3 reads CARSLFSGGARFNEQFF. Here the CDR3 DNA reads TGTGCCAGAAGCTTATTTAGCGGGGGGGCTCGCTTCAATGAGCAGTTCTTC.

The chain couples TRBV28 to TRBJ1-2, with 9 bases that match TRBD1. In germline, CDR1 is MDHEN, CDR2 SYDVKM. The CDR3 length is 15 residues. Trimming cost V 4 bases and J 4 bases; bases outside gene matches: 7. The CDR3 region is CASSSYRGLIYGYTF. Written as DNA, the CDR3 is TGTGCCAGCAGTTCGTACAGGGGGCTTATCTATGGCTACACCTTC.

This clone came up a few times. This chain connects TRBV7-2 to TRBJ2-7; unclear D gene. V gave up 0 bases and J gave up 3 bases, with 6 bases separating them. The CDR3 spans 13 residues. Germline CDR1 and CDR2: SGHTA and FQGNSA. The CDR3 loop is CASSLALRYEQYF. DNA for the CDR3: TGTGCCAGCAGCTTAGCACTCCGCTACGAGCAGTACTTC.

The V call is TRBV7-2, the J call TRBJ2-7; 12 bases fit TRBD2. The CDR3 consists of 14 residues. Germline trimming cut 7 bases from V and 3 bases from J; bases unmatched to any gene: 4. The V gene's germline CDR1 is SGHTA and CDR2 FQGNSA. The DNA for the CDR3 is TGTGCCAGCAAAAGGACTAGCGGGATCTACGAGCAGTACTTC. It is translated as CASKRTSGIYEQYF.

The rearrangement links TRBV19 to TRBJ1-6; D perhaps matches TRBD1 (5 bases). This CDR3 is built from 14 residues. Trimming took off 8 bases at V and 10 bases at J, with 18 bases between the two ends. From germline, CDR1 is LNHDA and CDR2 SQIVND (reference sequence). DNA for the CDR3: TGTGCCAGTGCCAGGGAGGTGGGAGGGTCACCCCTCCACTTT. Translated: CASAREVGGSPLHF.

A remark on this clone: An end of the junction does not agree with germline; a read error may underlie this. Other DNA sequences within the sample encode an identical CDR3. The CDR3 DNA is TGTGCTACCAGCACCGGGTACGACTACAATGAGCAGTTCTTC. Translating it yields CATSTGYDYNEQFF. The V gene is TRBV15, the J gene TRBJ2-1; D gene ambiguous. The CDR3 extends over 14 amino acids. Germline V gene sequence: CDR1 LNHNV, CDR2 YYDKDF (reference sequence).

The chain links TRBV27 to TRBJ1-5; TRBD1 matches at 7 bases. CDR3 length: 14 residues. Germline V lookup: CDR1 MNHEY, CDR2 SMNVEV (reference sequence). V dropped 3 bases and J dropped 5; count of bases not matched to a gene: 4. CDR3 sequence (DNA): TGTGCCAGCAGTTTTTCAGGGGGTCATCAGCCCCAGCATTTT. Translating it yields CASSFSGGHQPQHF.

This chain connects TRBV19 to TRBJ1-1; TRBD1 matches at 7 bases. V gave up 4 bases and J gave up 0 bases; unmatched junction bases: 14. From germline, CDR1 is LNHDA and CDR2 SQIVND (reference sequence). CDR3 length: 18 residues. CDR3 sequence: CASSTSGGWGSMNTEAFF. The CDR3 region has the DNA TGTGCCAGTAGTACCTCAGGGGGGTGGGGGTCTATGAACACTGAAGCTTTCTTT.

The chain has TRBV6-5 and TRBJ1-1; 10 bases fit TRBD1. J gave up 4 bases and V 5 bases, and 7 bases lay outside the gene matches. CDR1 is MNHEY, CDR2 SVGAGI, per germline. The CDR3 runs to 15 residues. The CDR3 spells CASSRQGAYPTEAFF. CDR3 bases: TGTGCCAGCAGTAGACAGGGGGCGTATCCCACTGAAGCTTTCTTT.

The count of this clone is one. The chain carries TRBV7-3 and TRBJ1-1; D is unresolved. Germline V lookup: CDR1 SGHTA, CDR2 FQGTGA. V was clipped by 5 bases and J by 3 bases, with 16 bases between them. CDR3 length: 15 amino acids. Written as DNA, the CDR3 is TGTGCCAGCAGCCCACGAGGGCCTCCGGACACTGAAGCTTTCTTT. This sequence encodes CASSPRGPPDTEAFF.

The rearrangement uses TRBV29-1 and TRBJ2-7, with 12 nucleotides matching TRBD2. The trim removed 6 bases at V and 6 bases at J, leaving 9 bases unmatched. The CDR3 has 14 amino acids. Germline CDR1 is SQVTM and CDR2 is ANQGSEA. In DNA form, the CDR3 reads TGCAGCGTGGGGGCTAGCGGGAGGGTAGGCGAGCAGTACTTC. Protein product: CSVGASGRVGEQYF.

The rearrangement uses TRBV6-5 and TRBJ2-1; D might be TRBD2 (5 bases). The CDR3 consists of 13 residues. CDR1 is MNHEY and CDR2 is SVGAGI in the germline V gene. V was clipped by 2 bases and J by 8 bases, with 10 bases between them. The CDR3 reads CASSYTMGDEQFF. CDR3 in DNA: TGTGCCAGCAGTTACACTATGGGAGATGAGCAGTTCTTC.

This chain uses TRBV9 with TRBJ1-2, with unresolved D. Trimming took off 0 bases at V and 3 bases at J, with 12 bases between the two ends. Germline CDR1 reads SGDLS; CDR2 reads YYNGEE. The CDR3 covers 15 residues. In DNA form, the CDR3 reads TGTGCCAGCAGCGTAGGGTCGGGGATTCACTATGGCTACACCTTC. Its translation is CASSVGSGIHYGYTF.

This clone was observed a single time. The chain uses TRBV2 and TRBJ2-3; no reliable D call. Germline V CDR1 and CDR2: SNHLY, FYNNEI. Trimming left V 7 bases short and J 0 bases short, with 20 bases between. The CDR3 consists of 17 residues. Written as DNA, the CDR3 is TGTGCCAGCAAGTTTATCCACAAGCGCCTGAGCACAGATACGCAGTATTTT. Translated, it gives CASKFIHKRLSTDTQYF.